This T cell receptor (beta chain) was captured in a study of T cells expressing NK-cell markers. Overall study: Researchers got TCR beta repertoires out of sorted CD3+CD56+NKG2C+, CD3+CD56+NKG2C- and CD3+CD56-NKG2C+ T cells.

Reprocessing the 5' RACE reads, TCRdb reports a single entry for every CDR3 protein and omits DNA. Seen in this sample are some 440,000 distinct CDR3 sequences; the ten most common clones hold more than 1.4%. Sequencing was performed on blood T cells: a sorted CD56 or NKG2C T cell subset, CD4+ or CD8+ T cells, or bulk PBMC T cells (not recorded which). The source of this sequence is a woman aged 50 to 60 in good health.

The CDR3 sequence is CASSQLSRAKGAFF. J is TRBJ1-1 and V is TRBV3-1; the D gene TCRdb calls, TRBD1, cannot be checked with no DNA. The germline V gene encodes CDR1 LGHDT and CDR2 YNNKEL (reference sequence). The CDR3 loop spans 14 amino acids.